This T cell receptor beta chain was captured in a study of blood T cell repertoires in COVID-19. Study as a whole: Both acute and convalescent COVID-19 samples were obtained from the United States, Italy and Spain.

V was trimmed by 5 bases and J by 4 bases, leaving 11 bases between them. Germline V gene lookup returns CDR1 GTSNPN and CDR2 SVGIG (reference sequence). The CDR3 length is 12 residues. Per the authors' pipeline: Nucleated cell number was recorded as an estimate derived from reference gene primer amplification. Using immunoSEQ multiplex PCR, the repertoire was profiled, and TCRdb retains in-frame clones only, with some absent. V, J and clone size are taken as reported in that table, and D and trimming were inferred from the DNA itself. The profile shows more than 200,000 clones, 70% to 90% of them singletons.

The sample consisted of PBMCs or T cells enriched from blood (not recorded which). V and J are TRBV30 and TRBJ1-1, with D possibly TRBD1 on 6 matching bases. This clonotype originated in a man aged 30 to 45 who had recovered from COVID-19. The CDR3 DNA reads as TGTGCCTGGGAACAGGGTAGCACTGAAGCTTTCTTT. It specifies CAWEQGSTEAFF.